The 17 T cell receptor beta chains reported below all come from one sample, sequenced in a study of T-cell reconstitution after alpha-beta-depleted transplantation in children. The TCRbeta library was prepared with unique molecular identifiers. TCRdb analysed the PCR reads with MiXCR anew, one entry per CDR3 protein. The sample lists some 600,000 distinct CDR3 sequences, 16% occurring once. Sequenced here: PBMCs from the stem cell graft donor, sampled from the stem cell graft. The receptors derive from a human donor who donated a stem cell graft to a child with acute myeloid leukemia.

This clonotype was counted ten times or more. The chain uses TRBV20-1 and TRBJ1-5, with 7 bases fitting TRBD1. From germline, CDR1 is DFQATT and CDR2 SNEGSKA (reference sequence). J gave up 3 bases and V 6 bases, and 8 bases lay outside the gene matches. This CDR3 region has 14 residues. The CDR3 region has the DNA TGCAGTGCGAGAACAGGGGAGGTCAATCAGCCCCAGCATTTT. Amino acid sequence: CSARTGEVNQPQHF.

The J gene is TRBJ2-1, the V gene TRBV11-2; D is perhaps TRBD2 (5 bases). V was clipped by 1 base and J by 10 bases, with 11 bases between them. The CDR3 is made up of 13 amino acids. Germline V gene data show CDR1 as SGHAT and CDR2 as FQNNGV. The CDR3 DNA is TGTGCCAGCAGCTTAGTAAGCGGAAGAGAGCAGTTCTTC. Its translation is CASSLVSGREQFF.

This clonotype has ten or more counts. The chain couples TRBV12-3 or TRBV12-4 to TRBJ1-2; no definite D call. This CDR3 is built from 13 residues. V was pared by 4 bases and J by 2 bases, with 8 bases between. The CDR3 nucleotides read TGTGCCAGCAGTTATCAGGAAAACTATGGCTACACCTTC. As protein: CASSYQENYGYTF.

The chain carries TRBV6-1 and TRBJ2-7; TRBD2 might be the D (5 bases). In germline, CDR1 is MNHNS, CDR2 SASEGT. Trimming pared 7 bases from V and 0 bases from J, leaving 16 bases between. CDR3 length: 15 amino acids. Written as DNA, the CDR3 is TGTGCCAGCACCTACCTCCCGGGAAGCTCCTACGAGCAGTACTTC. Protein product: CASTYLPGSSYEQYF.

This clonotype was recorded a few times. This chain links TRBV7-9 with TRBJ2-1; D remains unclear. Germline assignment: CDR1 SEHNR and CDR2 FQNEAQ (reference sequence). V was trimmed by 1 base and J by 1 base, leaving 11 bases between them. CDR3 length: 16 amino acids. Written as DNA, the CDR3 is TGTGCCAGCAGCTTAGGCAGTAGTTTTTCCTACAATGAGCAGTTCTTC. Protein: CASSLGSSFSYNEQFF.

This chain uses TRBV13 with TRBJ1-3; D may be TRBD1 (5 bases). Germline assignment: CDR1 PRHDT and CDR2 FYEKMQ (reference sequence). V lost 0 bases and J 4 bases, leaving 16 bases between the germline ends. The CDR3 covers 17 residues. DNA of the CDR3: TGTGCCAGCAGCTTAGGTTATACAGGCCGGGGGGGAAACACCATATATTTT. It yields the protein CASSLGYTGRGGNTIYF. The variable domain in full, completed from reference TRBV13 and TRBJ1-3, reads AAGVIQSPRHLIKEKRETATLKCYPIPRHDTVYWYQQGPGQDPQFLISFYEKMQSDKGSIPDRFSAQQFSDYHSELNMSSLELGDSALYFCASSLGYTGRGGNTIYFGEGSWLTVV.

In its sample, this clonotype was seen many times. This chain links TRBV10-2 with TRBJ2-5; D is uncertain. The germline V gene has CDR1 WSHSY and CDR2 SAAADI. This CDR3 region has 14 residues. V was clipped by 0 bases and J by 1 base, with 6 bases between them. CDR3 nucleotides: TGCGCCAGCAGTGAGTCGGGCACCCAAGAGACCCAGTACTTC. Amino acid sequence: CASSESGTQETQYF.

This clonotype showed up just a few times. The chain combines TRBV5-1 with TRBJ2-7; possible D gene TRBD2, 5 bases. Germline-derived CDR1 and CDR2 are SGHRS and YFSETQ. The CDR3 has 12 residues. V lost 0 bases, J lost 5 bases, and 6 bases lay in between. In DNA, the CDR3 is TGCGCCAGCAGCTTGGCGAGGGACGAGCAGTACGTC. Its protein product is CASSLARDEQYV.

A note on this clonotype: An end of the junction does not agree with germline; a read error may underlie this. The chain recombines TRBV27 with TRBJ2-6; tentative D call: TRBD2 (6 bases). CDR3 length: 20 residues. Germline V gene lookup returns CDR1 MNHEY and CDR2 SMNVEV (reference sequence). As DNA, the CDR3 is TGTGCCAGCAGTTTATCAGGGGCCCTGGGGAGGAGCTCTGGGGCCAACTTCCTGACTTTC. Encoded protein: CASSLSGALGRSSGANFLTF.

The chain couples TRBV27 to TRBJ2-7; the D gene is possibly TRBD2 (6 bases). CDR1 and CDR2 (germline): MNHEY, SMNVEV (reference sequence). The CDR3 runs to 10 residues. Trimming shortened V by 7 bases and J by 9 bases, and 10 bases separated the two germline ends. CDR3 nucleotide sequence: TGTGCCAGCAAAGAGGAGGGGCAGTACGTC. This codes for CASKEEGQYV.

This clonotype was seen a few times. J is TRBJ2-7 and V is TRBV12-2; TRBD2, the table's D call, lacks a check against the DNA. TRBV12-2 is flagged as a pseudogene. The CDR3 has 16 amino acids. CDR3 nucleotides: TGTGCAAGTCGCTTAGCTCCCAGGGCTAGTTGGGCCGAGCAGTACTTC. Translated, it gives CASRLAPRASWAEQYF.

This clonotype was counted only a few times. The CDR3 reads CASESGDTEAFF. In DNA, the CDR3 is TGTGCCAGTGAGTCAGGGGATACTGAAGCTTTCTTT. The V gene is TRBV4-2, the J gene TRBJ1-1, with D maybe TRBD1 (6 bases). This CDR3 contains 12 residues. V lost 9 bases and J lost 5, with 13 bases in between. Germline lookup yields CDR1 LGHNA and CDR2 YNFKEQ.

On this clonotype: A much larger clone is a single base away; this may be a read error. The rearrangement links TRBV5-1 to TRBJ2-7; D unclear. The CDR3 spans 12 residues. V dropped 5 bases and J dropped 2 bases, with 8 bases sitting between them. In germline, CDR1 is SGHRS, CDR2 YFSETQ. CDR3 in DNA: TGCGCCAGCAGTCGCCCAGCCTACGAGCAGTACTTC. Its protein is CASSRPAYEQYF.

This chain joins TRBV29-1 and TRBJ2-5; D call uncertain. Trimming took 6 bases from V and 7 from J, leaving 12 bases between them. The germline gives CDR1 SQVTM, CDR2 ANQGSEA. CDR3 length equals 11 residues. The CDR3 sequence is CSVWTAGTQYF. CDR3 bases: TGCAGCGTATGGACGGCCGGGACCCAGTACTTC.

This clonotype was detected many times. V and J are TRBV24-1 and TRBJ2-1, with 7 nucleotides matching TRBD1. The germline CDR1 and CDR2 sequences are KGHDR and SFDVKD. V dropped 5 bases and J dropped 2; count of bases not matched to a gene: 2. The CDR3 is 14 residues long. CDR3 loop: CATSGDSPYNEQFF. DNA for the CDR3: TGTGCCACCAGTGGGGACAGTCCCTACAATGAGCAGTTCTTC.

The chain recombines TRBV5-5 with TRBJ2-5, with TRBD1 as a possible D gene (5 bases). The germline CDR1 and CDR2 sequences are SGHKS and YYEKEE (reference sequence). The CDR3 contains 12 residues. V lost 2 bases, J lost 3 bases, and 5 bases lay in between. The CDR3 here is CASSLQEETQYF. CDR3 sequence (DNA): TGTGCCAGCAGCTTACAGGAAGAGACCCAGTACTTC.

The chain links TRBV5-1 to TRBJ1-5, with D possibly being TRBD1 (6 bases). Germline CDR1 reads SGHRS; CDR2 reads YFSETQ. This CDR3 is 15 amino acids long. V was clipped by 0 bases and J by 7 bases, with 14 bases between them. The CDR3 is CASSLEGGMGQPQHF. DNA of the CDR3: TGCGCCAGCAGCTTGGAGGGGGGGATGGGGCAGCCCCAGCATTTT. Complete variable domain (other parts from reference TRBV5-1 and TRBJ1-5): KAGVTQTPRYLIKTRGQQVTLSCSPISGHRSVSWYQQTPGQGLQFLFEYFSETQRNKGNFPGRFSGRQFSNSRSEMNVSTLELGDSALYLCASSLEGGMGQPQHFGDGTRLSIL.